This T cell receptor beta chain was sequenced during a study of shared clonotypes between healthy human individuals. Regarding the study as a whole: The study sampled only blood, and tissue repertoires likely differ. Some naive CD4 clonotypes, approximately 4.5%, turned up in common across a handful of donors.

This table comes from immunoSEQ multiplex PCR, and its TCRdb copy is limited to in-frame clones, with some not included. The sample holds about 1.1 million clones; 77% are singletons and the top ten take almost 0.9%. About this clone itself: The antigen remains undetermined.

The CDR3 sequence is 13 residues long. V was trimmed by 7 bases and J by 3 bases, leaving 13 bases between them. Germline V gives CDR1 GTSNPN, CDR2 SVGIG (reference sequence). The source material was memory CD4+ T cells from PBMCs. Subset in this sample: CD45RA-negative fraction. This clonotype was sampled from a man younger than 30 in good health. Some clones in this sample may be carry-over from other donors' samples. V usage is TRBV30 and J usage is TRBJ1-5; no clear D gene. CDR3 protein: CAFDGGNNQPQHF. In DNA, the CDR3 is TGTGCCTTTGATGGAGGGAACAATCAGCCCCAGCATTTT.